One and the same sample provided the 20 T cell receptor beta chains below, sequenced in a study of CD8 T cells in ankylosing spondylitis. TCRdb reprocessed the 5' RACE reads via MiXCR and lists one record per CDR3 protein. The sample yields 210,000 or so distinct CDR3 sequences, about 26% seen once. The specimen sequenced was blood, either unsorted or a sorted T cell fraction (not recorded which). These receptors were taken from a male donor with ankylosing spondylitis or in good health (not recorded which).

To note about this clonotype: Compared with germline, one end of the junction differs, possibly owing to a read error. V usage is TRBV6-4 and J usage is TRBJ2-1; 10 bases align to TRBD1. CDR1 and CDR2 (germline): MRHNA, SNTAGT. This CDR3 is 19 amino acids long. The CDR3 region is CACRTGQGGSSGSYNEQFF. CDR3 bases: TGTGCCTGCAGGACCGGACAGGGGGGCTCCTCGGGCTCCTACAATGAGCAGTTCTTC.

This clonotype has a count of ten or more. CDR3 protein: CASSQDPQGLEKLFF. CDR3 sequence (DNA): TGTGCCAGCAGCCAAGATCCTCAGGGGTTGGAAAAACTGTTTTTT. The chain links TRBV4-2 to TRBJ1-4, with D possibly being TRBD1 (6 bases). V was pared by 0 bases and J by 8 bases, with 13 bases between. The CDR3 is made up of 15 amino acids. Germline V gene sequence: CDR1 LGHNA, CDR2 YNFKEQ.

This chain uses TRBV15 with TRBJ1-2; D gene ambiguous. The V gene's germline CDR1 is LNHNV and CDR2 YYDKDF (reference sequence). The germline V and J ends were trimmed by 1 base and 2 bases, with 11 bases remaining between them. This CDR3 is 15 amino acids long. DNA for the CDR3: TGTGCCACCAGCAGAGGAGGCACTCTAAACTATGGCTACACCTTC. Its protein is CATSRGGTLNYGYTF. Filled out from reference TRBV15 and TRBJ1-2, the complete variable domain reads DAMVIQNPRYQVTQFGKPVTLSCSQTLNHNVMYWYQQKSSQAPKLLFHYYDKDFNNEADTPDNFQSRRPNTSFCFLDIRSPGLGDTAMYLCATSRGGTLNYGYTFGSGTRLTVV.

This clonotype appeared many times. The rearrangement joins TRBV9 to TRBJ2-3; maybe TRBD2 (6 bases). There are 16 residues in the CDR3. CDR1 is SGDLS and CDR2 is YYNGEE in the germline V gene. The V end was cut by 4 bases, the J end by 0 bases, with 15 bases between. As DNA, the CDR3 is TGTGCCAGCAGCCATGTGAGGAGGGGCAGCACAGATACGCAGTATTTT. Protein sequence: CASSHVRRGSTDTQYF.

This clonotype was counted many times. CDR3 in amino acids: CSAKGTRGYEQYF. The CDR3 DNA follows: TGCAGTGCTAAGGGGACTAGGGGCTACGAGCAGTACTTC. The chain carries TRBV20-1 and TRBJ2-7; TRBD2 agrees at 8 bases. V trimming: 4 bases; J trimming: 3 bases; junction bases outside the gene matches: 5. Per germline, CDR1 DFQATT and CDR2 SNEGSKA (reference sequence). CDR3 size: 13 residues.

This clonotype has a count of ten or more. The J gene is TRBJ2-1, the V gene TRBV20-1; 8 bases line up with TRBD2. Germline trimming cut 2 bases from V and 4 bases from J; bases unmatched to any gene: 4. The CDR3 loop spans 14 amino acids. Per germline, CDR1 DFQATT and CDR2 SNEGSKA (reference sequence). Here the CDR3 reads CSARTASGYNEQFF. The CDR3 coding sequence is TGCAGTGCTAGAACTGCTAGCGGGTACAATGAGCAGTTCTTC.

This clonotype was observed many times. For the CDR3, the DNA is TGCAGCGTTGAAGCGCCCAATGAGCAGTTCTTC. Translated, it gives CSVEAPNEQFF. V is TRBV29-1 and J is TRBJ2-1; D remains ambiguous. From germline, CDR1 is SQVTM and CDR2 ANQGSEA. The CDR3 has 11 amino acids. The V gene lost 1 base and the J gene lost 6 bases, with 4 bases spanning the gap.

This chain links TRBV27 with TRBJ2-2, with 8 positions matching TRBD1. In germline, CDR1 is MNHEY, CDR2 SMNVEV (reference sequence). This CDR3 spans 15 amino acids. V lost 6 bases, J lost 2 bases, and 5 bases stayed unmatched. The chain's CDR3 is CASSHDRGNTGELFF. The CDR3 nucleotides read TGTGCCAGCAGCCACGACAGGGGAAACACCGGGGAGCTGTTTTTT.

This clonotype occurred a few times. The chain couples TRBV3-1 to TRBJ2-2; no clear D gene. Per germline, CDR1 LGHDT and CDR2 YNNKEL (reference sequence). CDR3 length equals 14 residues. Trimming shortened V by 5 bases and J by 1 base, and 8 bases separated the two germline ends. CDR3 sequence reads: CASSFPGNTGELFF. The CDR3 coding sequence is TGTGCCAGCAGCTTTCCGGGGAACACCGGGGAGCTGTTTTTT.

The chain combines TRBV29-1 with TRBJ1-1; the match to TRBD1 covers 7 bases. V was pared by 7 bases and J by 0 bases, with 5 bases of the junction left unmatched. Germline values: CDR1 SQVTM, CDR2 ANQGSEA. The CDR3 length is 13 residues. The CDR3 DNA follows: TGCAGCGCAGGGACAGCCATGAACACTGAAGCTTTCTTT. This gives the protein CSAGTAMNTEAFF.

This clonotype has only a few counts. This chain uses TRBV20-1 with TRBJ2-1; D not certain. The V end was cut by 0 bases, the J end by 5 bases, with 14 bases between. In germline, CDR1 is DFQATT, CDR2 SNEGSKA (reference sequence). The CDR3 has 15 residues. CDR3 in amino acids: CSARDDFDKHNEQFF. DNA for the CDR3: TGCAGTGCTAGAGACGACTTCGACAAACACAATGAGCAGTTCTTC.

CDR3 nucleotide sequence: TGTGCCAGCAGCTGGGGGACAGGGGTCTTGAACACTGAAGCTTTCTTT. As protein: CASSWGTGVLNTEAFF. J is TRBJ1-1 and V is TRBV7-6, with 10 bases lining up with TRBD1. J lost 0 bases, V lost 4 bases, and 5 bases had no gene match. CDR1 and CDR2 from the germline V gene are SGHVS and FNYEAQ. The CDR3 spans 16 residues.

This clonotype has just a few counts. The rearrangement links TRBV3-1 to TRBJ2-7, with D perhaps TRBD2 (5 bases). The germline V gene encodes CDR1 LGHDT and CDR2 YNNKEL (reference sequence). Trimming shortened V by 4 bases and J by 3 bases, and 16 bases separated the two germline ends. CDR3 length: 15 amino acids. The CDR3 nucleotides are TGTGCCAGCAGCCGAACGGGAATCATGGTCTACGAGCAGTACTTC. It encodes CASSRTGIMVYEQYF.

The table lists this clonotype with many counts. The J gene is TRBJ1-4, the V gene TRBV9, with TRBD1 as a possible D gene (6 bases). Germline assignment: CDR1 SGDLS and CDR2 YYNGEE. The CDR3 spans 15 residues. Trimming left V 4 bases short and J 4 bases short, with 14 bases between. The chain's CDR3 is CASSPRQVGNEKLFF. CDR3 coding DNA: TGTGCCAGCAGCCCCAGACAGGTTGGTAATGAAAAACTGTTTTTT. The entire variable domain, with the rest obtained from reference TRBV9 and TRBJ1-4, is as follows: DSGVTQTPKHLITATGQRVTLRCSPRSGDLSVYWYQQSLDQGLQFLIQYYNGEERAKGNILERFSAQQFPDLHSELNLSSLELGDSALYFCASSPRQVGNEKLFFGSGTQLSVL.

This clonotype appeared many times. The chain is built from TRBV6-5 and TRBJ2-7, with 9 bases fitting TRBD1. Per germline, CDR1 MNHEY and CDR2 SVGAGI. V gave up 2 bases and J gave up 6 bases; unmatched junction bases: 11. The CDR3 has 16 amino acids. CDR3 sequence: CASSYAPGTGSVEQYF. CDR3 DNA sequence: TGTGCCAGCAGTTACGCCCCCGGGACAGGGTCTGTCGAGCAGTACTTC.

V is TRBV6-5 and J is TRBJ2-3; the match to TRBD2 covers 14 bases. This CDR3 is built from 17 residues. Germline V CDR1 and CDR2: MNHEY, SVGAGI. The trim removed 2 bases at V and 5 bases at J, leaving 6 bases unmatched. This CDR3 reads CASSYEGGLAGGDTQYF. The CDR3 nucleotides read TGTGCCAGCAGTTACGAGGGAGGACTAGCGGGAGGAGATACGCAGTATTTT.

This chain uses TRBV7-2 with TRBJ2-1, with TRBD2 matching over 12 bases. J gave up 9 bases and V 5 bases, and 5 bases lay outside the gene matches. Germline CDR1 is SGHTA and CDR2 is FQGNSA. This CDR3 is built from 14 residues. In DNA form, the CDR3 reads TGTGCCAGCAGCCCGACTAGCGGGAGACCTGAGCAGTTCTTC. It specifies CASSPTSGRPEQFF. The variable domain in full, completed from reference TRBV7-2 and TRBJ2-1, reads GAGVSQSPSNKVTEKGKDVELRCDPISGHTALYWYRQSLGQGLEFLIYFQGNSAPDKSGLPSDRFSAERTGGSVSTLTIQRTQQEDSAVYLCASSPTSGRPEQFFGPGTRLTVL.

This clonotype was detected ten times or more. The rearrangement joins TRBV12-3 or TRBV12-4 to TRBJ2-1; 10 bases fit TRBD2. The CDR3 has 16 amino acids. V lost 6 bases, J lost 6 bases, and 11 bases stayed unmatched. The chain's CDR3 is CASSFRLAGVGNEQFF. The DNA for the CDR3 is TGTGCCAGCAGCTTCCGCCTAGCGGGAGTAGGCAATGAGCAGTTCTTC.

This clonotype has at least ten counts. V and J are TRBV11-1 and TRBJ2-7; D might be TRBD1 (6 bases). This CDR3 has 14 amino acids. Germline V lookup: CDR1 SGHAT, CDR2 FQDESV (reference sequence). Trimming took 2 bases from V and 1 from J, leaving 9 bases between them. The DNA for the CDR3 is TGTGCCAGCAGCTTAATACAGGGTTCCTACGAGCAGTACTTC. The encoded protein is CASSLIQGSYEQYF.

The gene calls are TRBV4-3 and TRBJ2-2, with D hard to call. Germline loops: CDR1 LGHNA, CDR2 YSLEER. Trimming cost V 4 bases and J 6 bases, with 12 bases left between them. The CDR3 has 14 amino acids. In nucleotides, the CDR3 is TGCGCCAGCAGCCTAAGTAAGGGTCCCGGGGAGCTGTTTTTT. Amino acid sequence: CASSLSKGPGELFF.